The 27 T cell receptor beta chains given below trace back to one sample, sequenced in a study of T-cell reconstitution after alpha-beta-depleted transplantation in children. TCRbeta library preparation incorporated unique molecular identifiers. TCRdb processed the PCR reads anew with MiXCR; each CDR3 protein has one entry. The sample consists of roughly 300,000 distinct CDR3 sequences, about 9.9% of them appearing once. Source: peripheral blood, taken 180 days after TCRalphabeta/CD19-depleted stem cell transplant. These receptors originate from a male patient aged 2-15 years who had a stem cell transplant for chronic granulomatous disease, so the T cells may come from the graft donor.

On this clonotype itself: This likely reflects a read error, since a far larger clone is one base away. The chain links TRBV12-3 or TRBV12-4 to TRBJ2-7; no definite D call. The V and J ends lost 5 bases and 7 bases respectively, with 9 bases between them. The CDR3 spans 11 residues. The CDR3 region has the DNA TGTGCCAGCAGTGTAGGAAGGGAGCAGTACTTC. Translated, it gives CASSVGREQYF.

The table lists this clonotype with a few counts. J is TRBJ1-2 and V is TRBV3-1; TRBD1 is a possible D gene (5 bases). Per the germline V gene, CDR1 is LGHDT and CDR2 is YNNKEL (reference sequence). The CDR3 contains 15 residues. Trimming took 0 bases from V and 11 from J, leaving 19 bases between them. The CDR3: CASSQDFVQGSSYTF. The CDR3 DNA reads as TGTGCCAGCAGCCAAGATTTCGTCCAGGGATCGTCATACACCTTC.

The chain carries TRBV6-1 and TRBJ2-3; the D is unclear. The germline CDR1 and CDR2 sequences are MNHNS and SASEGT. V was pared by 3 bases and J by 0 bases, with 13 bases between. This CDR3 is 16 amino acids long. The CDR3 protein is CASSEVTGPSTDTQYF. The CDR3 DNA is TGTGCCAGCAGTGAGGTTACGGGTCCGAGCACAGATACGCAGTATTTT.

Of note for this clonotype: This may arise from a read error, as a much more abundant clone is one base away. The CDR3 protein is CASSPIDRLDRQYF. The CDR3 nucleotides are TGTGCCAGCAGCCCCATCGACAGGCTCGATAGGCAGTATTTT. This rearrangement joins TRBV5-5 to TRBJ2-3; a weak D match, TRBD1 (6 bases). Germline V gene lookup returns CDR1 SGHKS and CDR2 YYEKEE (reference sequence). The CDR3 length is 14 residues.

V gene TRBV2 combines with J gene TRBJ2-1, with D possibly being TRBD1 (5 bases). V dropped 6 bases and J dropped 1 base, with 10 bases sitting between them. There are 14 residues in the CDR3. In germline, CDR1 is SNHLY, CDR2 FYNNEI. CDR3 bases: TGTGCCAGCAGCGTGGGGCGATCCTACAATGAGCAGTTCTTC. Translation: CASSVGRSYNEQFF.

This clonotype was counted at least ten times. This CDR3 is CASSPLDTQYF. The CDR3 DNA reads as TGTGCCAGCTCACCGTTGGATACGCAGTATTTT. The chain has TRBV18 and TRBJ2-3, with D hard to call. Germline V gene data show CDR1 as KGHSH and CDR2 as LQKENI. Trimming shortened V by 3 bases and J by 6 bases, and 4 bases separated the two germline ends. The CDR3 has 11 residues. The full variable domain, its missing parts supplied by reference TRBV18 and TRBJ2-3, is NAGVMQNPRHLVRRRGQEARLRCSPMKGHSHVYWYRQLPEEGLKFMVYLQKENIIDESGMPKERFSAEFPKEGPSILRIQQVVRGDSAAYFCASSPLDTQYFGPGTRLTVL.

This clonotype was recorded at least ten times. The chain links TRBV2 to TRBJ2-2; D remains ambiguous. Germline V gene lookup returns CDR1 SNHLY and CDR2 FYNNEI. V gave up 2 bases and J gave up 4 bases, with 8 bases separating them. The length of the CDR3 is 14 residues. The CDR3 bases are TGTGCCAGCAGTGAACTGTTAGCCACCGGGGAGCTGTTTTTT. This encodes CASSELLATGELFF. Using reference TRBV2 and TRBJ2-2 for the parts outside the CDR3, the full variable domain is EPEVTQTPSHQVTQMGQEVILRCVPISNHLYFYWYRQILGQKVEFLVSFYNNEISEKSEIFDDQFSVERPDGSNFTLKIRSTKLEDSAMYFCASSELLATGELFFGEGSRLTVL.

This clonotype was seen ten or more times. The chain has TRBV19 and TRBJ1-1, with a tentative D call TRBD1 (6 bases). The CDR3 extends over 15 amino acids. CDR1 and CDR2 from the germline V gene are LNHDA and SQIVND (reference sequence). Trimming left V 7 bases short and J 2 bases short, with 17 bases between. The CDR3 DNA is TGTGCCAGTAATCCAATTTACAGGGCCAACACTGAAGCTTTCTTT. Translated: CASNPIYRANTEAFF. The full variable domain, its missing parts supplied by reference TRBV19 and TRBJ1-1, is DGGITQSPKYLFRKEGQNVTLSCEQNLNHDAMYWYRQDPGQGLRLIYYSQIVNDFQKGDIAEGYSVSREKKESFPLTVTSAQKNPTAFYLCASNPIYRANTEAFFGQGTRLTVV.

This clonotype was found many times. This chain uses TRBV30 with TRBJ2-1, with a tentative D call TRBD2 (6 bases). Trimming shortened V by 3 bases and J by 0 bases, and 9 bases separated the two germline ends. The CDR3 has 14 amino acids. Per germline, CDR1 GTSNPN and CDR2 SVGIG (reference sequence). The CDR3 DNA reads TGTGCCTGGAGCGGGGGAAGCTCCTACAATGAGCAGTTCTTC. Its protein product is CAWSGGSSYNEQFF. Supplemented by reference TRBV30 and TRBJ2-1, the full variable domain reads SQTIHQWPATLVQPVGSPLSLECTVEGTSNPNLYWYRQAAGRGLQLLFYSVGIGQISSEVPQNLSASRPQDRQFILSSKKLLLSDSGFYLCAWSGGSSYNEQFFGPGTRLTVL.

This clonotype was counted at least ten times. V gene TRBV15 combines with J gene TRBJ2-1; 7 bases are shared with TRBD2. With V trimmed by 3 bases and J by 1 base, 12 bases remained unmatched. The CDR3 is made up of 18 amino acids. Germline lookup yields CDR1 LNHNV and CDR2 YYDKDF (reference sequence). CDR3 region: CATSSFSQRGRSYNEQFF. Written as DNA, the CDR3 is TGTGCCACCAGCAGTTTCTCTCAGCGGGGAAGGTCCTACAATGAGCAGTTCTTC.

This clonotype was recorded at least ten times. The chain carries TRBV5-4 and TRBJ1-1; 7 bases align to TRBD1. This CDR3 is 15 amino acids long. Trimming cost V 0 bases and J 4 bases; bases outside gene matches: 6. Germline CDR1 SGHNT, CDR2 YYREEE (reference sequence). The CDR3 DNA sequence: TGTGCCAGCAGCTTGGACGACAGGGTGAGCACTGAAGCTTTCTTT. Its translation is CASSLDDRVSTEAFF.

Many counts were recorded for this clonotype. V is TRBV28 and J is TRBJ1-5; unclear D gene. Trimming took 7 bases from V and 6 from J, leaving 13 bases between them. Per germline, CDR1 MDHEN and CDR2 SYDVKM. The CDR3 is 13 amino acids. The CDR3 DNA is TGTGCCAGCATGGGCGAGCGGTTTCAGCCCCAGCATTTT. Its translation is CASMGERFQPQHF.

This clonotype came up many times. V gene TRBV21-1 combines with J gene TRBJ2-3. TRBV21-1 is described as a pseudogene. The CDR3 runs to 14 residues. The CDR3 loop reads CASSRTDSTDTQYF. CDR3 bases: TGTGCCAGCAGCCGGACTGATAGCACAGATACGCAGTATTTT.

Remarks on this clonotype: Given a much more abundant clone one base away, this may be a read error. The chain employs TRBV7-9 and TRBJ1-1; D may be TRBD1 (6 bases). CDR3 length equals 14 residues. Germline V gene lookup returns CDR1 SEHNR and CDR2 FQNEAQ (reference sequence). DNA for the CDR3: TGTGCCAGCAGCTCAGACAGGAGTCCCACTCAAGCTTTCTTT. Its translation: CASSSDRSPTQAFF.

This clonotype has ten or more counts. V gene TRBV5-5 combines with J gene TRBJ2-7, with 7 positions matching TRBD1. CDR3 size: 15 residues. Germline V gene lookup returns CDR1 SGHKS and CDR2 YYEKEE (reference sequence). Trimming removed 2 bases from V and 2 bases from J; junction bases left unmatched: 7. The chain's CDR3 is CASSFSEDRAYEQYF. The DNA of the CDR3 is TGTGCCAGCAGCTTTTCTGAAGACAGGGCCTACGAGCAGTACTTC.

This clonotype has at least ten counts. This chain uses TRBV4-3 with TRBJ2-3, with no clear D. V lost 3 bases and J lost 6, with 10 bases in between. Germline V gene data show CDR1 as LGHNA and CDR2 as YSLEER. This CDR3 comprises 13 residues. The CDR3 DNA is TGCGCCAGCAGCCAGAGAAGGGCGGATACGCAGTATTTT. Its protein product is CASSQRRADTQYF.

This clonotype was seen at least ten times. The chain employs TRBV7-6 and TRBJ2-7; TRBD1 agrees at 7 bases. The ends lost 3 bases at V and 0 bases at J; junction bases unmatched: 8. The germline V gene has CDR1 SGHVS and CDR2 FNYEAQ. This CDR3 comprises 16 residues. The CDR3 sequence is CASSFIRDSLSYEQYF. As DNA, the CDR3 is TGTGCCAGCAGCTTCATCCGGGACAGCCTCTCCTACGAGCAGTACTTC.

The sample holds a few counts of this clonotype. V gene TRBV12-3 or TRBV12-4 combines with J gene TRBJ2-5; TRBD2 aligns across 9 bases. J was trimmed by 5 bases and V by 5 bases; bases with no gene match: 3. This CDR3 has 13 amino acids. The CDR3 DNA sequence: TGTGCCAGCAGTCCAGGGACTAGCGAGACCCAGTACTTC. It translates to CASSPGTSETQYF.

This clonotype was recorded at least ten times. The J gene is TRBJ2-1, the V gene TRBV28; tentatively, D is TRBD1 (6 bases). Trimming shortened V by 6 bases and J by 0 bases, and 12 bases separated the two germline ends. Germline CDR1 MDHEN, CDR2 SYDVKM. The CDR3 spans 15 residues. The CDR3 spells CASRQGSSSYNEQFF. The CDR3 nucleotides are TGTGCCAGCAGACAGGGCTCCAGCTCCTACAATGAGCAGTTCTTC.

Comment on this clonotype: A much larger clonotype is one base distant, so this may be a read error. Likely a read error: the CDR3 ends without its conserved phenylalanine or tryptophan. The chain carries TRBV12-3 or TRBV12-4 and TRBJ2-2, with D tentatively TRBD1 or TRBD2 (5 bases each). This CDR3 region has 13 residues. Trimming stripped 6 bases from V and 4 bases from J, with 9 bases between. The chain's CDR3 is CASRGDGTGELFL. In DNA form, the CDR3 reads TGTGCCAGCAGAGGGGACGGCACCGGGGAGCTGTTTCTT.

At least ten counts were recorded for this clonotype. This rearrangement joins TRBV20-1 to TRBJ2-1, with D uncertain. V shed 2 bases and J shed 11 bases, with 7 bases lying between them. The CDR3 totals 10 residues. In germline, CDR1 is DFQATT, CDR2 SNEGSKA (reference sequence). The CDR3 DNA reads as TGCAGTGCTAGAACTCCGAAGCAGTTCTTC. Its translation is CSARTPKQFF.

This clonotype has a count of ten or more. This rearrangement joins TRBV6-5 to TRBJ1-1, with 8 bases that match TRBD1. Looked up from germline, CDR1 is MNHEY and CDR2 is SVGAGI. V gave up 2 bases and J gave up 5 bases; unmatched junction bases: 1. CDR3 length: 13 amino acids. CDR3 loop: CASSYTGGTEAFF. DNA for the CDR3: TGTGCCAGCAGTTACACAGGGGGAACTGAAGCTTTCTTT.

The gene calls are TRBV19 and TRBJ1-1, with D possibly TRBD1 on 6 matching bases. The V end lost 7 bases, the J end lost 2 bases, and 17 bases lay between the germline ends. CDR1 and CDR2 (germline): LNHDA, SQIVND (reference sequence). The CDR3 has 15 amino acids. Here the CDR3 reads CASKPSDRANTEAFF. For the CDR3, the DNA is TGTGCCAGTAAGCCTTCGGACAGAGCAAACACTGAAGCTTTCTTT.

In this sample, this clonotype turned up a few times. This sequence joins TRBV29-1 and TRBJ2-4, with D unresolved. The V gene lost 7 bases and the J gene lost 0 bases, with 10 bases spanning the gap. Germline values: CDR1 SQVTM, CDR2 ANQGSEA. CDR3 length: 13 amino acids. The chain's CDR3 is CSAYTRAKNIQYF. The CDR3 bases are TGCAGCGCTTACACCCGAGCCAAAAACATTCAGTACTTC.

This clonotype was found many times. V and J are TRBV5-6 and TRBJ2-3; the D gene could be TRBD1 or TRBD2 (5 bases each). CDR3 length equals 16 residues. In germline, CDR1 is SGHDT, CDR2 YYEEEE. Trimming took off 1 base at V and 2 bases at J, with 14 bases between the two ends. CDR3 sequence (DNA): TGTGCCAGCAGCTTGTTGGGGACGGCCATCACAGATACGCAGTATTTT. It is translated as CASSLLGTAITDTQYF.

Remarks on this clonotype: The junction departs from germline at one end; a sequencing error may be responsible. The chain couples TRBV7-7 to TRBJ2-7; 8 positions agree with TRBD1. This CDR3 has 15 amino acids. Germline CDR1 reads SSHAT; CDR2 reads FNYEAQ (reference sequence). The DNA of the CDR3 is TGTGCTAGCAGCTTACGACAGGGGAGCTCCTACGAGCAGTACTTC. It specifies CASSLRQGSSYEQYF.

This clonotype was seen repeatedly, ten times or more. The chain is built from TRBV12-3 or TRBV12-4 and TRBJ2-5, with D maybe TRBD2 (5 bases). The CDR3 covers 17 residues. V lost 3 bases, J lost 3 bases, and 20 bases lay in between. The CDR3 here is CASSLERPSRRKETQYF. CDR3 nucleotides: TGTGCCAGCAGTTTGGAGAGGCCCAGCAGGAGGAAAGAGACCCAGTACTTC.